This TCR beta chain was recovered during a study of technical replicates of blood from several donors. CDR3 length: 16 residues. V lost 4 bases, J lost 4 bases, and 9 bases stayed unmatched. Germline-derived CDR1 and CDR2 are SGDLS and YYNGEE. The assay was immunoSEQ multiplex PCR, and TCRdb's table has in-frame clones only and misses some. The table has tens of thousands of clones, 86% seen once. This sequence originates from a human donor in good health. Some clones in this sample may be carry-over from other donors' samples. Sequencing was carried out using PBMCs. V gene TRBV9 combines with J gene TRBJ2-3; TRBD2 agrees at 10 bases. The CDR3 loop is CASSPRTSGAPDTQYF. In nucleotides, the CDR3 is TGTGCCAGCAGCCCGCGGACTAGCGGAGCTCCAGATACGCAGTATTTT.